One and the same sample provided the 12 T cell receptor beta chains below, sequenced in a study of OX40 agonist ivuxolimab in advanced cancers. Sequenced by immunoSEQ multiplex PCR; TCRdb stores in-frame clones only, minus some. The profile covers around 30,000 clones, with approximately 89% appearing a single time and 36% taken by the ten largest. Sequenced here: CD4+ or CD8+ T cells sorted from blood, sampled in a trial of the OX40 agonist ivuxolimab. Source of these receptors: an adult with an advanced solid tumor such as melanoma, head and neck, liver or kidney cancer.

The chain joins TRBV5-1 to TRBJ2-7; D call uncertain. Germline V lookup: CDR1 SGHRS, CDR2 YFSETQ. Deletions cut 0 bases from V and 7 bases from J, with 11 bases between. CDR3 length equals 13 residues. The CDR3 is CASSLADSGEQYF. CDR3 bases: TGCGCCAGCAGCTTGGCGGATAGTGGGGAGCAGTACTTC. Based on the CDR3 plus reference TRBV5-1 and TRBJ2-7, the full variable domain is KAGVTQTPRYLIKTRGQQVTLSCSPISGHRSVSWYQQTPGQGLQFLFEYFSETQRNKGNFPGRFSGRQFSNSRSEMNVSTLELGDSALYLCASSLADSGEQYFGPGTRLTVT.

The chain recombines TRBV15 with TRBJ1-3, with D uncertain. The CDR3 extends over 16 amino acids. CDR1 is LNHNV, CDR2 YYDKDF, per germline (reference sequence). V gave up 0 bases and J gave up 0 bases, with 9 bases separating them. The CDR3 region is CATSRDDGLSGNTIYF. Written as DNA, the CDR3 is TGTGCCACCAGCAGAGATGACGGACTCTCTGGAAACACCATATATTTT.

This chain links TRBV7-3 with TRBJ2-7; D perhaps matches TRBD1 (6 bases). The germline V gene encodes CDR1 SGHTA and CDR2 FQGTGA. Trimming left V 5 bases short and J 6 bases short, with 20 bases between. This CDR3 contains 15 residues. The CDR3 region is CASSPTPDLQGEQYF. CDR3 nucleotide sequence: TGTGCCAGCAGCCCCACCCCGGACTTACAGGGCGAGCAGTACTTC.

V and J are TRBV5-1 and TRBJ1-1; 9 nucleotides match TRBD1. J gave up 5 bases and V 0 bases, and 5 bases lay outside the gene matches. CDR1 and CDR2 (germline): SGHRS, YFSETQ. The CDR3 length is 15 residues. The CDR3 region is CASSLDIQGATEAFF. DNA for the CDR3: TGCGCCAGCAGCTTGGATATACAGGGGGCTACTGAAGCTTTCTTT.

The rearrangement joins TRBV6-5 to TRBJ2-2; 8 bases map to TRBD2. The J segment lost 4 bases and the V segment lost 6 bases, leaving 1 base of the junction unmatched. From germline, CDR1 is MNHEY and CDR2 SVGAGI. The CDR3 extends over 13 amino acids. CDR3 region: CASSLAGTGELFF. The CDR3 DNA is TGTGCCAGCAGCCTAGCGGGCACCGGGGAGCTGTTTTTT.

The chain joins TRBV11-3 to TRBJ2-7; 9 positions match TRBD1. From germline, CDR1 is SGHNT and CDR2 YENEEA. This CDR3 is 19 amino acids long. The J segment lost 0 bases and the V segment lost 2 bases, leaving 14 bases of the junction unmatched. CDR3 DNA: TGTGCCAGCAGCTTAACCGGGGACAGGGCCTTCCAACTCTCCTACGAGCAGTACTTC. This translates into CASSLTGDRAFQLSYEQYF.

The chain combines TRBV11-2 with TRBJ2-3; 10 bases are a match to TRBD2. Unmatched junction bases numbered 13, after V lost 5 bases and J lost 5 bases. The length of the CDR3 is 17 residues. The germline V gene has CDR1 SGHAT and CDR2 FQNNGV. The CDR3 sequence is CASSPHPSGSREDTQYF. CDR3 nucleotides: TGTGCCAGCAGCCCGCATCCTAGCGGGAGTAGGGAAGATACGCAGTATTTT.

The gene calls are TRBV7-3 and TRBJ2-3, with 13 bases lining up with TRBD2. This CDR3 comprises 16 residues. The germline V gene encodes CDR1 SGHTA and CDR2 FQGTGA. V was clipped by 6 bases and J by 5 bases; unmatched bases: 8. CDR3 coding DNA: TGTGCCAGCAGGTTTGGACTAGCGGGAGTTCTAGATACGCAGTATTTT. It translates to CASRFGLAGVLDTQYF.

V and J are TRBV7-2 and TRBJ1-1; no definite D call. Trimming shortened V by 5 bases and J by 3 bases, and 1 base separated the two germline ends. Germline V CDR1 and CDR2: SGHTA, FQGNSA. The CDR3 has 10 residues. CDR3 amino acids: CASSHTEAFF. CDR3 nucleotide sequence: TGTGCCAGCAGCCACACTGAAGCTTTCTTT. Full variable domain (missing parts from reference TRBV7-2 and TRBJ1-1): GAGVSQSPSNKVTEKGKDVELRCDPISGHTALYWYRQSLGQGLEFLIYFQGNSAPDKSGLPSDRFSAERTGGSVSTLTIQRTQQEDSAVYLCASSHTEAFFGQGTRLTVV.

The chain links TRBV7-2 to TRBJ2-7, with TRBD2 matching over 13 bases. This CDR3 region has 17 residues. The V gene end was trimmed by 2 bases and the J gene end by 2 bases; junction bases not matched to a gene: 6. The germline CDR1 and CDR2 sequences are SGHTA and FQGNSA. CDR3 protein: CASSLSPGLAGAYEQYF. DNA for the CDR3: TGTGCCAGCAGCTTAAGCCCAGGACTAGCGGGGGCCTACGAGCAGTACTTC. Using reference TRBV7-2 and TRBJ2-7 for the parts outside the CDR3, the full variable domain is GAGVSQSPSNKVTEKGKDVELRCDPISGHTALYWYRQSLGQGLEFLIYFQGNSAPDKSGLPSDRFSAERTGGSVSTLTIQRTQQEDSAVYLCASSLSPGLAGAYEQYFGPGTRLTVT.

The J gene is TRBJ2-6, the V gene TRBV6-5; 7 bases are a match to TRBD1. V was pared by 5 bases and J by 4 bases, with 5 bases of the junction left unmatched. This CDR3 spans 15 amino acids. Germline V lookup: CDR1 MNHEY, CDR2 SVGAGI. The CDR3 nucleotides read TGTGCCAGCAGTCCTACAGGGGTAGGGGCCAACGTCCTGACTTTC. It specifies CASSPTGVGANVLTF.

The rearrangement joins TRBV5-6 to TRBJ1-2, with TRBD1 as a possible D gene (5 bases). The CDR3 is made up of 13 amino acids. In germline, CDR1 is SGHDT, CDR2 YYEEEE. Trimming removed 4 bases from V and 4 bases from J, with 11 bases in between. CDR3 sequence (DNA): TGTGCCAGCAGCCCCGGACAAGTCTATGGCTACACCTTC. Amino acids: CASSPGQVYGYTF.